This T cell receptor beta chain was observed in a study of blood T cells in healthy people across ages. Study conclusions and caveats: With age, beta diversity per million T cells declined roughly linearly, significantly by 40.

The donors, all healthy, were Caucasians living in Russia, aged roughly 6 to 100. Trimming cost V 1 base and J 2 bases; bases outside gene matches: 12. CDR1 SGHTA and CDR2 FQGNSA come from the germline V gene. CDR3 length: 18 residues. Through a sample-barcoded 5' primer and a J-beta primer mix, a second PCR was run for roughly 6 to 11 cycles. TCRdb ran MiXCR on the 5' RACE reads and lists one entry per CDR3 protein. The data show under 2,000,000 distinct CDR3 sequences, 40% to 55% seen once. With respect to this clonotype: Its target is not known.

The chain couples TRBV7-2 to TRBJ2-3, with 7 bases matching TRBD2. Material for sequencing was blood. This clonotype was obtained from a woman aged 40 to 55 in good health. CDR3 nucleotide sequence: TGTGCCAGCAGCTTAGTCCGGTCCCTAGCGGTTACCACAGATACGCAGTATTTT. It specifies CASSLVRSLAVTTDTQYF. Full variable domain (remainder filled in from reference TRBV7-2 and TRBJ2-3): GAGVSQSPSNKVTEKGKDVELRCDPISGHTALYWYRQSLGQGLEFLIYFQGNSAPDKSGLPSDRFSAERTGGSVSTLTIQRTQQEDSAVYLCASSLVRSLAVTTDTQYFGPGTRLTVL.